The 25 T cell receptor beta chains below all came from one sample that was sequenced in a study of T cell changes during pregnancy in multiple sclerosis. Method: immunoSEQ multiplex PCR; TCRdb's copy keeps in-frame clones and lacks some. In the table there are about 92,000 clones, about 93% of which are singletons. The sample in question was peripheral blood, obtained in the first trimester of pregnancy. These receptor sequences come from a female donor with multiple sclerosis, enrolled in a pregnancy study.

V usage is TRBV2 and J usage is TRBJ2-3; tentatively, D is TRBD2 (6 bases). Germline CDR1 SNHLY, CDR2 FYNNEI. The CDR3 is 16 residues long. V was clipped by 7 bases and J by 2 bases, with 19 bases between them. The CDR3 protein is CASKVTFWGDTDTQYF. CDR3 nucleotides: TGTGCCAGCAAGGTCACTTTCTGGGGGGACACAGATACGCAGTATTTT.

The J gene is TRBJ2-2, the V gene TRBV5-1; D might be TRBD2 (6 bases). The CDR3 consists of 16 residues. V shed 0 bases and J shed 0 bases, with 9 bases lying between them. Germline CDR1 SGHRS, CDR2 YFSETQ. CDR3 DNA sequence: TGCGCCAGCAGCTTGGCTGGCGGGACGAACACCGGGGAGCTGTTTTTT. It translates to CASSLAGGTNTGELFF.

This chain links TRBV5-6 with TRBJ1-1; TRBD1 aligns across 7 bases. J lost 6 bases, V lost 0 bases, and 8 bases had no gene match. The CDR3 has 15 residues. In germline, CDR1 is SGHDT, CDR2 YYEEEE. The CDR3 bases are TGTGCCAGCAGCTTGGCCGCAGGGGGAAGGCCTGAAGCTTTCTTT. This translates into CASSLAAGGRPEAFF.

The CDR3 reads CASSSKAQGLGQGHTEAFF. The CDR3 DNA follows: TGTGCCAGCAGCAGCAAAGCGCAAGGGCTGGGACAGGGCCACACTGAAGCTTTCTTT. V and J are TRBV21-1 and TRBJ1-1; TRBD1 is the table's D call and was not checked against the DNA. TRBV21-1 has pseudogene status. The CDR3 has 19 amino acids.

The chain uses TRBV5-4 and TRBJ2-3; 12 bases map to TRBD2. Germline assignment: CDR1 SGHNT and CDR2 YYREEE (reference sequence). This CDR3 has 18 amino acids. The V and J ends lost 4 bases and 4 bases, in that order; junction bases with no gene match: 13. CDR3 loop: CASSRISGLAGWPDTQYF. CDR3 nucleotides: TGTGCCAGCAGCCGAATAAGCGGACTAGCGGGGTGGCCAGATACGCAGTATTTT. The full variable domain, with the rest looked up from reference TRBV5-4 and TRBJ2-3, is ETGVTQSPTHLIKTRGQQVTLRCSSQSGHNTVSWYQQALGQGPQFIFQYYREEENGRGNFPPRFSGLQFPNYSSELNVNALELDDSALYLCASSRISGLAGWPDTQYFGPGTRLTVL.

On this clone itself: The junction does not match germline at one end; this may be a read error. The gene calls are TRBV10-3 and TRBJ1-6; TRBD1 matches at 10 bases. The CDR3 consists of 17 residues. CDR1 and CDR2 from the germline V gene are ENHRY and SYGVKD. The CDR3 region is CAISERDRGPYNSPLHF. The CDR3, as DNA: TGTGCCATCAGTGAGAGAGACAGGGGGCCCTACAATTCACCCCTCCACTTT.

CDR3 protein: CASSFGSAGGSYEQYF. The CDR3 DNA follows: TGTGCCAGCAGCTTTGGCTCGGCAGGGGGCTCCTACGAGCAGTACTTC. The chain recombines TRBV11-2 with TRBJ2-7; TRBD1 matches 7 bases. The CDR3 is 16 residues long. Trimming removed 3 bases from V and 0 bases from J; junction bases left unmatched: 8. Germline CDR1 SGHAT, CDR2 FQNNGV.

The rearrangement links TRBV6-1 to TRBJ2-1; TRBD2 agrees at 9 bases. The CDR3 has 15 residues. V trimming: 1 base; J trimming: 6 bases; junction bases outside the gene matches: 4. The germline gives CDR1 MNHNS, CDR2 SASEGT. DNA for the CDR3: TGTGCCAGCAGTGAAGGGGCGGGGGGGTCCAATGAGCAGTTCTTC. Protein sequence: CASSEGAGGSNEQFF.

CDR3 amino acids: CASSQGVGTGYGYTF. The DNA for the CDR3 is TGTGCCAGCAGCCAGGGTGTAGGAACAGGGTATGGCTACACCTTC. This chain connects TRBV4-2 to TRBJ1-2; D possibly corresponds to TRBD1 (6 bases). Trimming pared 3 bases from V and 5 bases from J, leaving 16 bases between. Germline CDR1 and CDR2: LGHNA and YNFKEQ. The CDR3 has 15 amino acids.

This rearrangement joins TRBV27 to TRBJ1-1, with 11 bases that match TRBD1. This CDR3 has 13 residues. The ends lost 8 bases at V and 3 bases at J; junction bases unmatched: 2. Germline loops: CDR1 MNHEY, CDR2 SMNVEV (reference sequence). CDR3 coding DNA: TGTGCCAGCGGACAGGGGGCCGACACTGAAGCTTTCTTT. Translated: CASGQGADTEAFF.

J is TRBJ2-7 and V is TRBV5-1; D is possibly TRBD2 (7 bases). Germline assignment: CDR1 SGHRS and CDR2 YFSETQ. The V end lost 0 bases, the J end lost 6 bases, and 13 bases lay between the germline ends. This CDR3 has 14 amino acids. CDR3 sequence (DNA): TGCGCCAGCAGCTTGGTGGGGGGGACACGCGAGCAGTACTTC. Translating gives CASSLVGGTREQYF.

Written as DNA, the CDR3 is TGTGCCAGCAGCCAAGGGCCCACTGAAGCTTTCTTT. Protein sequence: CASSQGPTEAFF. The chain employs TRBV14 and TRBJ1-1; D gene ambiguous. The germline CDR1 and CDR2 sequences are SGHDN and FVKESK. The CDR3 runs to 12 residues. V lost 1 base and J lost 4, with 4 bases in between.

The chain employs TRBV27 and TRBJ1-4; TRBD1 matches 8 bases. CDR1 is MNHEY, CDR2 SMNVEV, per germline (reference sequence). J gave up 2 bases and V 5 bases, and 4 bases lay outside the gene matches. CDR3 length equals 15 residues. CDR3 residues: CASSTGQGTNEKLFF. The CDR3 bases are TGTGCCAGCAGTACCGGACAGGGCACTAATGAAAAACTGTTTTTT.

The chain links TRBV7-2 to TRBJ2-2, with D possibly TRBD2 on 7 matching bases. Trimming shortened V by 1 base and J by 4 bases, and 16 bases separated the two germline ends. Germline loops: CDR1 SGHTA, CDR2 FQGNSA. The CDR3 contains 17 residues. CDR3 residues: CASSLVGGRGLTGELFF. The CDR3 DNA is TGTGCCAGCAGCTTAGTGGGGGGGCGAGGACTCACCGGGGAGCTGTTTTTT.

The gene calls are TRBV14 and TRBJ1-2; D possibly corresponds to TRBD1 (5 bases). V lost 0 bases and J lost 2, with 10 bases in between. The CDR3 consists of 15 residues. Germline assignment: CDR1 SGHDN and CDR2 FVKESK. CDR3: CASSQDIGGNYGYTF. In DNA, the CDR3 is TGTGCCAGCAGCCAAGATATCGGGGGGAACTATGGCTACACCTTC.

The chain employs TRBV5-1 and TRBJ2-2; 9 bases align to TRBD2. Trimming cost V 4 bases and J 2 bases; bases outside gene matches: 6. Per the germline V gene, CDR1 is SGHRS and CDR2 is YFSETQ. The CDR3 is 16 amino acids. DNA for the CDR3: TGCGCCAGCAGCGGAGTAGCGGGGGAAAACACCGGGGAGCTGTTTTTT. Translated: CASSGVAGENTGELFF. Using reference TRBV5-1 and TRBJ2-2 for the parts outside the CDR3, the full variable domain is KAGVTQTPRYLIKTRGQQVTLSCSPISGHRSVSWYQQTPGQGLQFLFEYFSETQRNKGNFPGRFSGRQFSNSRSEMNVSTLELGDSALYLCASSGVAGENTGELFFGEGSRLTVL.

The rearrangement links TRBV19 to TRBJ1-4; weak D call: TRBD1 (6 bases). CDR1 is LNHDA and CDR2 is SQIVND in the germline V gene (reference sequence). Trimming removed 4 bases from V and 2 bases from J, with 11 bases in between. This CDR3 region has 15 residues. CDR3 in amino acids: CASSNSDRTNEKLFF. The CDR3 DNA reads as TGTGCCAGTAGTAACTCAGACAGGACTAATGAAAAACTGTTTTTT.

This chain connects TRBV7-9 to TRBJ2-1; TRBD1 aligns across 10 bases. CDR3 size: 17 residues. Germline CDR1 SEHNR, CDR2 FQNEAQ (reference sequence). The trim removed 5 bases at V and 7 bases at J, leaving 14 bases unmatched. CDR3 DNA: TGTGCCAGCAGCATTGAGACCGGGACAGGGGTTGGGAATGAGCAGTTCTTC. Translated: CASSIETGTGVGNEQFF.

The CDR3 reads CASSKTGSGQPQHF. The CDR3 nucleotides are TGTGCCAGTAGTAAGACAGGGTCGGGTCAGCCCCAGCATTTT. The V and J genes are TRBV19 and TRBJ1-5; 7 bases map to TRBD1. Unmatched junction bases numbered 6, after V lost 4 bases and J lost 6 bases. The V gene's germline CDR1 is LNHDA and CDR2 SQIVND (reference sequence). This CDR3 is 14 amino acids long. Full variable domain (remainder filled in from reference TRBV19 and TRBJ1-5): DGGITQSPKYLFRKEGQNVTLSCEQNLNHDAMYWYRQDPGQGLRLIYYSQIVNDFQKGDIAEGYSVSREKKESFPLTVTSAQKNPTAFYLCASSKTGSGQPQHFGDGTRLSIL.

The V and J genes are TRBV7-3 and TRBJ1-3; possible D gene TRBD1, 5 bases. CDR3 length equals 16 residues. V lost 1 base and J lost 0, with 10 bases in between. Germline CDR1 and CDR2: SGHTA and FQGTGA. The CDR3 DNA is TGTGCCAGCAGCTTAAACCCGCAGGGCTCTGGAAACACCATATATTTT. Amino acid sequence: CASSLNPQGSGNTIYF.

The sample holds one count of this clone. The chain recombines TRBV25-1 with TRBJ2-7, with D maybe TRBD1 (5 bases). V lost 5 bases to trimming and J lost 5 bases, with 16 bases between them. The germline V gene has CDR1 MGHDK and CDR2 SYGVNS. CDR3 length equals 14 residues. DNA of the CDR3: TGTGCCAGCAGTACCTTGCAGGGTCTCGACGAGCAGTACTTC. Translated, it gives CASSTLQGLDEQYF.

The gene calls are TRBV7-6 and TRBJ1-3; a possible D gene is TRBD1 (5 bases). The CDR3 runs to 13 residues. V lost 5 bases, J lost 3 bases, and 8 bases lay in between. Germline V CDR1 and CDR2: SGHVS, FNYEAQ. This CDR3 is CASSADSGNTIYF. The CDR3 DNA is TGTGCCAGCAGCGCCGACAGTGGAAACACCATATATTTT.

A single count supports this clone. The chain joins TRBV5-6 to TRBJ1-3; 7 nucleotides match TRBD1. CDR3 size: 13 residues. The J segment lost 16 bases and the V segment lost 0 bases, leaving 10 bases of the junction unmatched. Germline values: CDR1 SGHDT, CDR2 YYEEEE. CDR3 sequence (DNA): TGTGCCAGCAGCTTGGGTGTAGGGGGCTTCACTTATTTT. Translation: CASSLGVGGFTYF. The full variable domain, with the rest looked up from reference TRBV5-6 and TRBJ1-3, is DAGVTQSPTHLIKTRGQQVTLRCSPKSGHDTVSWYQQALGQGPQFIFQYYEEEERQRGNFPDRFSGHQFPNYSSELNVNALLLGDSALYLCASSLGVGGFTYFGEGSWLTVV.

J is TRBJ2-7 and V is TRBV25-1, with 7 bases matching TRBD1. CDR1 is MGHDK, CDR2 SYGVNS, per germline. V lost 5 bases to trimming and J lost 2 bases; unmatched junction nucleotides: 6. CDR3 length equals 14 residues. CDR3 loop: CASSLSGGTYEQYF. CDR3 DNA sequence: TGTGCCAGCAGTCTGTCAGGGGGAACCTACGAGCAGTACTTC.

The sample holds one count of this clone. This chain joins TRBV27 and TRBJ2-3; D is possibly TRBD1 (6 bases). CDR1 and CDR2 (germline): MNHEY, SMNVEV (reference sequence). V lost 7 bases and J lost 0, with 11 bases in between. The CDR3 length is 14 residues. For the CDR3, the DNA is TGTGCCAGCATGGGGGCTCCTAGCACAGATACGCAGTATTTT. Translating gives CASMGAPSTDTQYF.